The sample holds a few counts of the clone carrying this T cell receptor beta chain. CDR3 length: 13 residues. Germline assignment: CDR1 SGHVS and CDR2 FQNEAQ. V lost 4 bases and J lost 5, with 9 bases in between. These data come from a study of blood T cell repertoires in COVID-19. The protocol was immunoSEQ multiplex PCR, while the TCRdb copy is restricted to in-frame clones and leaves out a portion. The table records around 150,000 clones, just over 85% of them present only once. The rearrangement uses TRBV7-8 and TRBJ2-1, with unresolved D. The sample taken for sequencing was peripheral blood. This TCR came from an older man with acute or convalescent COVID-19. CDR3 loop: CASSSFPDNEQFF. Written as DNA, the CDR3 is TGTGCCAGCAGCTCCTTTCCAGACAATGAGCAGTTCTTC. Complete variable domain (other parts from reference TRBV7-8 and TRBJ2-1): GAGVSQSPRYKVAKRGQDVALRCDPISGHVSLFWYQQALGQGPEFLTYFQNEAQLDKSGLPSDRFFAERPEGSVSTLKIQRTQQEDSAVYLCASSSFPDNEQFFGPGTRLTVL.